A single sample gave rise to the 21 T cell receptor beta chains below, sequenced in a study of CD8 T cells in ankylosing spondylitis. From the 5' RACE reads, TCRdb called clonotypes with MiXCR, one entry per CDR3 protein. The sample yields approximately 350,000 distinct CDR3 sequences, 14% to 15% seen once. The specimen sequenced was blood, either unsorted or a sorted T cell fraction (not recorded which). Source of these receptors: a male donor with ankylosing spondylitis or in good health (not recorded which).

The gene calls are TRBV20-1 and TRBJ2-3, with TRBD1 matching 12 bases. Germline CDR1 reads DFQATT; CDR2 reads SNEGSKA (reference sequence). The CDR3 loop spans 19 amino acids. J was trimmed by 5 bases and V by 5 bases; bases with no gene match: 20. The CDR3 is CSAPMFGTGGAAYRDTQYF. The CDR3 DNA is TGCAGTGCTCCCATGTTCGGGACAGGGGGCGCCGCATACCGAGATACGCAGTATTTT.

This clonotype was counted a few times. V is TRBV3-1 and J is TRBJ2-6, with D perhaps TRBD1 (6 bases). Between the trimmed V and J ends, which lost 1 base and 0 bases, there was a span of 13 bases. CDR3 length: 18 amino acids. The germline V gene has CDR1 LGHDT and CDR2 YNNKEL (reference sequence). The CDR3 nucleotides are TGTGCCAGCAGCCAAGTCGCAGGGGCGAACTCTGGGGCCAACGTCCTGACTTTC. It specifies CASSQVAGANSGANVLTF.

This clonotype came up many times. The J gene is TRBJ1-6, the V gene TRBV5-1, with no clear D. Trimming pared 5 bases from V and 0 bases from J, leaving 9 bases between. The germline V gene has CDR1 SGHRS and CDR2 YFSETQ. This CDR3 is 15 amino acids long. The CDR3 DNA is TGCGCCAGCAGGACATTAAGCTCCTATAATTCACCCCTCCACTTT. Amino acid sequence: CASRTLSSYNSPLHF.

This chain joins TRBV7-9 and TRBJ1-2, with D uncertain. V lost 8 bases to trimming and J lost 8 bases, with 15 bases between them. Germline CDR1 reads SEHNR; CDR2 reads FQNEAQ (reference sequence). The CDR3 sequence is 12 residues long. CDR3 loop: CASGGASVGYTF. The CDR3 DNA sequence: TGTGCCAGCGGAGGAGCGTCAGTAGGCTACACCTTC.

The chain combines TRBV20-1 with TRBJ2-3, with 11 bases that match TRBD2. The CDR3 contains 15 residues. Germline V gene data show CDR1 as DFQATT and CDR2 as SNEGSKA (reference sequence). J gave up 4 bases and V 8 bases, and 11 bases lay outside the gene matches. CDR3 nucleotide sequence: TGCAGTACCTTTCGGCCGGGACTAGCGGCAGATACGCAGTATTTT. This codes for CSTFRPGLAADTQYF.

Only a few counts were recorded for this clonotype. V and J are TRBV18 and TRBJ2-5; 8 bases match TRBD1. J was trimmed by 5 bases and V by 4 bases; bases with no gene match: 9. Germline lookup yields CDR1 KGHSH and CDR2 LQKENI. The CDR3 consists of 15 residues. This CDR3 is CASSLGQGISETQYF. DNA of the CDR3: TGTGCCAGCTCACTCGGACAGGGAATTTCCGAGACCCAGTACTTC.

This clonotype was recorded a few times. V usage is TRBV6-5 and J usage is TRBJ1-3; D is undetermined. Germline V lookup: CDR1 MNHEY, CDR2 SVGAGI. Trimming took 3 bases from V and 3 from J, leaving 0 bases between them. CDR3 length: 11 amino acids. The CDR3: CASSYGNTIYF. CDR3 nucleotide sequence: TGTGCCAGCAGTTATGGAAACACCATATATTTT.

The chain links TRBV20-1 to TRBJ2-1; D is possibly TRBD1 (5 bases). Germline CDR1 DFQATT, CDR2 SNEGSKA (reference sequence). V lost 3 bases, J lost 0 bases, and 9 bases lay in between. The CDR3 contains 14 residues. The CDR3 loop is CSASQGLSYNEQFF. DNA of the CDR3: TGCAGTGCTAGTCAGGGCCTCTCCTACAATGAGCAGTTCTTC.

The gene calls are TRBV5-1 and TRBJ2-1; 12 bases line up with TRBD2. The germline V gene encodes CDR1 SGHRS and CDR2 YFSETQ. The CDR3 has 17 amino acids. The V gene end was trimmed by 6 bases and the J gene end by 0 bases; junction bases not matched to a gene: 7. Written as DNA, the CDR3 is TGCGCCAGCATCTCAACTAGCGGGGGGCCCTCCTACAATGAGCAGTTCTTC. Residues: CASISTSGGPSYNEQFF.

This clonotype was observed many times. Here the CDR3 reads CSVVGQMNTEAFF. Here the CDR3 DNA reads TGCAGCGTTGTAGGGCAAATGAACACTGAAGCTTTCTTT. This chain links TRBV29-1 with TRBJ1-1; D remains ambiguous. With 4 bases removed from V and 0 bases from J, the gap between germline ends came to 9 bases. The CDR3 loop spans 13 amino acids. From germline, CDR1 is SQVTM and CDR2 ANQGSEA. The whole variable domain, remainder taken from reference TRBV29-1 and TRBJ1-1, is SAVISQKPSRDICQRGTSLTIQCQVDSQVTMMFWYRQQPGQSLTLIATANQGSEATYESGFVIDKFPISRPNLTFSTLTVSNMSPEDSSIYLCSVVGQMNTEAFFGQGTRLTVV.

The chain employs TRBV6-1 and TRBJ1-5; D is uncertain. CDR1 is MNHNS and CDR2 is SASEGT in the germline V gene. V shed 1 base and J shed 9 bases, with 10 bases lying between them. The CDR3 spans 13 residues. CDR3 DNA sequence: TGTGCCAGCAGTGAAGTCGATGAGCGGCCCCAGCATTTT. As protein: CASSEVDERPQHF.

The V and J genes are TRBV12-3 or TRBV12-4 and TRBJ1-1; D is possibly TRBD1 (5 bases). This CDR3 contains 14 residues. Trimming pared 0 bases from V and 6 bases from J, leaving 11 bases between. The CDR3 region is CASSLAGRAPEAFF. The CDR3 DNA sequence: TGTGCCAGCAGTTTAGCTGGCAGGGCCCCTGAAGCTTTCTTT.

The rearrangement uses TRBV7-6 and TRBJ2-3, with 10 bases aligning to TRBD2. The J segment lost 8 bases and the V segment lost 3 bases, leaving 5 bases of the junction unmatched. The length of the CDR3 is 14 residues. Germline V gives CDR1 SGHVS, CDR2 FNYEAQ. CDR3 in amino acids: CASSFLAGAVTQYF. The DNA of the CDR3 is TGTGCCAGCAGCTTCCTAGCGGGAGCAGTTACGCAGTATTTT.

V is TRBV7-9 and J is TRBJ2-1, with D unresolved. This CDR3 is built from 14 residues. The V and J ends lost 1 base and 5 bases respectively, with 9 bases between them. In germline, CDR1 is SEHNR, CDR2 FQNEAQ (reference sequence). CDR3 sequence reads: CASSLVAADNEQFF. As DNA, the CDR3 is TGTGCCAGCAGCTTAGTAGCAGCAGACAATGAGCAGTTCTTC.

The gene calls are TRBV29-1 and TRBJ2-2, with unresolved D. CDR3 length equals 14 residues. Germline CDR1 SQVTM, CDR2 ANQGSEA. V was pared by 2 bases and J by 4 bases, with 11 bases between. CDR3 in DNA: TGCAGCGTTGAAACTGTGGCAAGCACCGGGGAGCTGTTTTTT. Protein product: CSVETVASTGELFF.

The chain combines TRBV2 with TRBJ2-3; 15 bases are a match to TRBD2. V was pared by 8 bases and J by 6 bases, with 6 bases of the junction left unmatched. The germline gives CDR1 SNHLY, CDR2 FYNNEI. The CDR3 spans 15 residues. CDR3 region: CASAGLAGGGDTQYF. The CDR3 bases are TGTGCCAGCGCGGGACTAGCGGGAGGTGGGGATACGCAGTATTTT.

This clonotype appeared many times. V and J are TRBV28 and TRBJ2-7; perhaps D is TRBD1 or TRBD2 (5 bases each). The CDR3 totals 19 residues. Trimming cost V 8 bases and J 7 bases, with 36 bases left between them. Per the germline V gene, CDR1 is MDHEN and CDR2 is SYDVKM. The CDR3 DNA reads TGTGCCAGCCCTCCGCCCCCCGGGGTCTCGGGGCAAAGGAAGTTGGAGCAGTACTTC. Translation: CASPPPPGVSGQRKLEQYF.

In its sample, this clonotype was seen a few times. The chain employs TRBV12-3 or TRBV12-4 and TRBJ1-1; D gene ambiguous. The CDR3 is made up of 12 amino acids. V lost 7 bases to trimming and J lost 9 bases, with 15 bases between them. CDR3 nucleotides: TGTGCCAGCACCTCTGCCCTGAAAAAAGCTTTCTTT. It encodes CASTSALKKAFF.

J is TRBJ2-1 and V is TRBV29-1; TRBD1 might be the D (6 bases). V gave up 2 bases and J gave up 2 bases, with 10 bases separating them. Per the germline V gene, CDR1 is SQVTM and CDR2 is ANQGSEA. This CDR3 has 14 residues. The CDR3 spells CSVEQGPTYNEQFF. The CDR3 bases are TGCAGCGTTGAACAGGGGCCCACCTACAATGAGCAGTTCTTC.

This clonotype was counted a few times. The CDR3 protein is CASSLGQGRHNQPQHF. DNA of the CDR3: TGTGCCAGCAGCTTAGGACAGGGGAGACACAATCAGCCCCAGCATTTT. V usage is TRBV5-6 and J usage is TRBJ1-5; 9 bases align to TRBD1. This CDR3 contains 16 residues. V lost 2 bases and J lost 3; bases outside the gene matches: 6. The germline V gene has CDR1 SGHDT and CDR2 YYEEEE.

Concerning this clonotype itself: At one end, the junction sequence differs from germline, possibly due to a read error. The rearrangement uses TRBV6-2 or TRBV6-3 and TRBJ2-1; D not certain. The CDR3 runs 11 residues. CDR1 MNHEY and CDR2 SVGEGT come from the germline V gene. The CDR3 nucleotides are TGTGCCAGCAGTTACGATAGTGAGCAGCTCTTC. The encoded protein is CASSYDSEQLF.